Below, 4 T cell receptor beta chains from the same sample are listed, as sequenced in a study of blood T cell repertoires in COVID-19. The assay was immunoSEQ multiplex PCR, and TCRdb's table has in-frame clones only and misses some. The sample has around 25,000 clones, about 90% seen once. The sequenced sample was peripheral blood. These TCRs come from a woman in her 50s with active COVID-19.

V is TRBV19 and J is TRBJ1-1; D perhaps matches TRBD1 (5 bases). The CDR3 contains 13 residues. The germline V gene encodes CDR1 LNHDA and CDR2 SQIVND (reference sequence). With 8 bases removed from V and 1 base from J, the gap between germline ends came to 11 bases. The CDR3 sequence is CASGGGRNTEAFF. CDR3 DNA: TGTGCCAGTGGGGGGGGAAGGAACACTGAAGCTTTCTTT.

The chain has TRBV10-3 and TRBJ1-2; the match to TRBD1 covers 8 bases. In germline, CDR1 is ENHRY, CDR2 SYGVKD. J was trimmed by 2 bases and V by 9 bases; bases with no gene match: 11. CDR3 length: 15 amino acids. The CDR3 DNA follows: TGTGCCATAACTGATCCGGGACAGGCGAACTATGGCTACACCTTC. It is translated as CAITDPGQANYGYTF.

This chain connects TRBV28 to TRBJ2-5; 7 nucleotides match TRBD1. Germline lookup yields CDR1 MDHEN and CDR2 SYDVKM. The CDR3 is 16 residues long. V shed 4 bases, J shed 9 bases, and the junction held 17 bases outside the gene matches. The DNA for the CDR3 is TGTGCCAGCAGTTCTGACAGGGCCCAGGTTCTCGTACCCCAGTACTTC. Protein sequence: CASSSDRAQVLVPQYF.

The gene calls are TRBV6-6 and TRBJ2-1; tentatively, D is TRBD1 (5 bases). Germline CDR1 MNHNY, CDR2 SVGAGI (reference sequence). V was shortened by 7 bases and J by 7 bases, with 11 bases between the two germline ends. The CDR3 has 12 amino acids. CDR3 protein: CASNVYRNEQFF. The CDR3 DNA reads TGTGCCAGCAATGTCTACAGGAATGAGCAGTTCTTC.